What follows are 10 T cell receptor beta chains derived from one specimen sequenced in a study of blood T cell repertoires in COVID-19. Using immunoSEQ multiplex PCR, the repertoire was profiled, and TCRdb retains in-frame clones only, with some absent. Here the sample spans hundreds of thousands of clones, roughly nine tenths being singletons. Sequencing input: peripheral blood. The receptor source for this set is a man aged 18 to 35 with active or convalescent COVID-19.

The V and J genes are TRBV19 and TRBJ2-2, with 9 positions matching TRBD2. Germline CDR1 LNHDA, CDR2 SQIVND (reference sequence). CDR3 length: 15 residues. V dropped 7 bases and J dropped 8; count of bases not matched to a gene: 11. The DNA for the CDR3 is TGTGCCAGTATGCTAGCGGGAAACTCTTGGGGGGAGCTGTTTTTT. Its protein is CASMLAGNSWGELFF.

The V gene is TRBV9, the J gene TRBJ1-5; D not certain. The V and J ends lost 4 bases and 5 bases respectively, with 16 bases between them. The CDR3 has 15 residues. The germline V gene encodes CDR1 SGDLS and CDR2 YYNGEE. This CDR3 is CASSPSAEEDQPQHF. The DNA for the CDR3 is TGTGCCAGCAGCCCTTCGGCCGAGGAGGATCAGCCCCAGCATTTT.

The rearrangement joins TRBV28 to TRBJ1-1; 9 nucleotides match TRBD1. Trimming took 5 bases from V and 10 from J; bases not matched to a gene: 5. The CDR3 totals 12 residues. Germline V gene sequence: CDR1 MDHEN, CDR2 SYDVKM. Written as DNA, the CDR3 is TGTGCCAGCAGTCTCCCGGGACAGGGAGCTTTCTTT. Translation gives CASSLPGQGAFF. Full variable domain (missing parts from reference TRBV28 and TRBJ1-1): DVKVTQSSRYLVKRTGEKVFLECVQDMDHENMFWYRQDPGLGLRLIYFSYDVKMKEKGDIPEGYSVSREKKERFSLILESASTNQTSMYLCASSLPGQGAFFGQGTRLTVV.

This chain joins TRBV11-1 and TRBJ2-4; 7 positions match TRBD1. The J segment lost 5 bases and the V segment lost 3 bases, leaving 4 bases of the junction unmatched. CDR1 SGHAT and CDR2 FQDESV come from the germline V gene (reference sequence). There are 14 residues in the CDR3. The CDR3 loop reads CASSFDRAQNIQYF. CDR3 coding DNA: TGTGCCAGCAGCTTCGACAGGGCCCAAAACATTCAGTACTTC.

V gene TRBV11-2 combines with J gene TRBJ2-5; 9 bases map to TRBD2. Germline V lookup: CDR1 SGHAT, CDR2 FQNNGV. This CDR3 spans 15 amino acids. Germline trimming cut 2 bases from V and 5 bases from J; bases unmatched to any gene: 6. CDR3 nucleotide sequence: TGTGCCAGCAGCTTATTACGCGGGAGGGGCGAGACCCAGTACTTC. It encodes CASSLLRGRGETQYF.

As to this clone: Other DNA sequences from this sample encode an identical CDR3 as well. The chain carries TRBV6-5 and TRBJ1-5, with D possibly TRBD1 on 5 matching bases. Germline CDR1 MNHEY, CDR2 SVGAGI. Trimming stripped 7 bases from V and 2 bases from J, with 15 bases between. The CDR3 has 15 amino acids. The CDR3 DNA follows: TGTGCCAGCAAGCGGGGGTCGGCGGGCAATCAGCCCCAGCATTTT. It codes for CASKRGSAGNQPQHF.

The chain has TRBV13 and TRBJ1-4; D is undetermined. V lost 5 bases, J lost 6 bases, and 10 bases lay in between. This CDR3 has 13 residues. Germline V lookup: CDR1 PRHDT, CDR2 FYEKMQ (reference sequence). The CDR3: CASSLDRDEKLFF. CDR3 nucleotide sequence: TGTGCCAGCAGCCTAGACCGAGATGAAAAACTGTTTTTT.

This clone was recorded a few times. The chain employs TRBV6-6 and TRBJ1-3, with 9 bases identical to TRBD1. CDR1 and CDR2 (germline): MNHNY, SVGAGI (reference sequence). J was trimmed by 3 bases and V by 5 bases; bases with no gene match: 14. The CDR3 is 18 amino acids. CDR3 nucleotide sequence: TGTGCCAGCAGTCGCTATTACCGGGACAGGGACGGTGGAAACACCATATATTTT. Translation: CASSRYYRDRDGGNTIYF.

The V gene is TRBV5-6, the J gene TRBJ2-3; 7 bases map to TRBD1. From germline, CDR1 is SGHDT and CDR2 YYEEEE. The J segment lost 0 bases and the V segment lost 3 bases, leaving 7 bases of the junction unmatched. The CDR3 is 16 residues long. In DNA form, the CDR3 reads TGTGCCAGCAGCTACACAGGGGATCCCAGCACAGATACGCAGTATTTT. It codes for CASSYTGDPSTDTQYF.

The count of this clone is one. The J gene is TRBJ2-7, the V gene TRBV19; 8 bases line up with TRBD1. The CDR3 spans 14 residues. The J segment lost 2 bases and the V segment lost 5 bases, leaving 5 bases of the junction unmatched. Looked up from germline, CDR1 is LNHDA and CDR2 is SQIVND (reference sequence). The chain's CDR3 is CASSAETGAYEQYF. The DNA of the CDR3 is TGTGCCAGTAGTGCGGAGACAGGGGCCTACGAGCAGTACTTC.